This T cell receptor beta chain was obtained from a study of OX40 agonist ivuxolimab in advanced cancers. Only in-frame clones appear in the TCRdb table, and some are missing; sequencing was by immunoSEQ multiplex PCR. The table shows 60,000 to 85,000 clones, with 85% to 90% occurring only once. Specimen: CD4+ or CD8+ T cells sorted from blood, collected in a trial of the OX40 agonist ivuxolimab. This clonotype originated in an adult with an advanced solid tumor such as melanoma, head and neck, liver or kidney cancer.

For the CDR3, the DNA is TGTGCCAGCATTGGACGGGGGGCAGGGAACTATGGCTACACCTTC. It yields the protein CASIGRGAGNYGYTF. The V call is TRBV6-5, the J call TRBJ1-2, with D possibly TRBD1 on 6 matching bases. V was trimmed by 7 bases and J by 2 bases, leaving 17 bases between them. The germline V gene encodes CDR1 MNHEY and CDR2 SVGAGI. This CDR3 has 15 residues.